Presented here are 32 T cell receptor beta chains from one specimen sequenced in a study of blood T cell repertoires in COVID-19. Measured with immunoSEQ multiplex PCR; TCRdb has only the in-frame clones, and not every one. Of roughly 100,000 clones listed, 77% were seen once; the top ten hold roughly a tenth. Sequenced sample: peripheral blood. The receptors come from a woman aged 80 or over with acute or convalescent COVID-19.

V usage is TRBV19 and J usage is TRBJ1-5, with 10 bases aligning to TRBD1. The CDR3 length is 15 residues. The J segment lost 0 bases and the V segment lost 8 bases, leaving 4 bases of the junction unmatched. In germline, CDR1 is LNHDA, CDR2 SQIVND (reference sequence). CDR3 nucleotide sequence: TGTGCCAGTCGGGACAGGGGATATAGCAATCAGCCCCAGCATTTT. Residues: CASRDRGYSNQPQHF. The full variable domain, its missing parts supplied by reference TRBV19 and TRBJ1-5, is DGGITQSPKYLFRKEGQNVTLSCEQNLNHDAMYWYRQDPGQGLRLIYYSQIVNDFQKGDIAEGYSVSREKKESFPLTVTSAQKNPTAFYLCASRDRGYSNQPQHFGDGTRLSIL.

The chain recombines TRBV7-9 with TRBJ1-4, with D unresolved. CDR3 size: 14 residues. Germline V gives CDR1 SEHNR, CDR2 FQNEAQ (reference sequence). The V end lost 4 bases, the J end lost 7 bases, and 13 bases lay between the germline ends. The CDR3 sequence: CASSSSGGGEKLFF. The CDR3 coding sequence is TGTGCCAGCAGCTCCTCAGGAGGTGGTGAAAAACTGTTTTTT.

The chain links TRBV27 to TRBJ1-2, with unresolved D. The CDR3 is 16 amino acids. CDR1 MNHEY and CDR2 SMNVEV come from the germline V gene (reference sequence). V dropped 3 bases and J dropped 7 bases, with 21 bases sitting between them. CDR3 in DNA: TGTGCCAGCAGTTTGTCCTTCCGGATGGGCCTGCGTGGCTACACCTTC. As protein: CASSLSFRMGLRGYTF.

This clone occurred once. The rearrangement links TRBV18 to TRBJ2-2; 9 positions agree with TRBD2. This CDR3 contains 18 residues. From germline, CDR1 is KGHSH and CDR2 LQKENI. The J segment lost 1 base and the V segment lost 6 bases, leaving 12 bases of the junction unmatched. CDR3: CASSPNPLTSGNTGELFF. CDR3 bases: TGTGCCAGCTCCCCCAATCCATTGACTAGCGGGAACACCGGGGAGCTGTTTTTT.

The table lists this clone with a count of one. CDR3 loop: CASSQGQNYEQYF. The DNA of the CDR3 is TGTGCCAGCTCACAGGGACAGAACTACGAGCAGTACTTC. The chain is built from TRBV18 and TRBJ2-7; 7 nucleotides match TRBD1. J gave up 3 bases and V 4 bases, and 3 bases lay outside the gene matches. CDR3 length equals 13 residues. Germline V gene data show CDR1 as KGHSH and CDR2 as LQKENI. The full variable domain, rest sourced from reference TRBV18 and TRBJ2-7, is NAGVMQNPRHLVRRRGQEARLRCSPMKGHSHVYWYRQLPEEGLKFMVYLQKENIIDESGMPKERFSAEFPKEGPSILRIQQVVRGDSAAYFCASSQGQNYEQYFGPGTRLTVT.

This clone has just one count. The CDR3 sequence: CASSRRTGGRETQYF. The CDR3 DNA reads as TGTGCCAGCAGCAGACGGACAGGGGGCCGGGAGACCCAGTACTTC. The V call is TRBV9, the J call TRBJ2-5; 11 nucleotides agree with TRBD1. The V gene end was trimmed by 4 bases and the J gene end by 5 bases; junction bases not matched to a gene: 7. CDR1 SGDLS and CDR2 YYNGEE come from the germline V gene. CDR3 length equals 15 residues.

This chain joins TRBV6-6 and TRBJ2-2; D ambiguous. Per germline, CDR1 MNHNY and CDR2 SVGAGI (reference sequence). The V end lost 6 bases, the J end lost 1 base, and 6 bases lay between the germline ends. This CDR3 has 13 residues. Here the CDR3 DNA reads TGTGCCAGCAGCCCACAGAACACCGGGGAGCTGTTTTTT. Translated, it gives CASSPQNTGELFF.

The CDR3 region is CASSLYIGDEKLFF. CDR3 DNA sequence: TGTGCCAGCAGCTTATATATAGGGGATGAAAAACTGTTTTTT. The V and J genes are TRBV7-9 and TRBJ1-4; tentative D call: TRBD1 (5 bases). CDR3 size: 14 residues. With 2 bases removed from V and 6 bases from J, the gap between germline ends came to 10 bases. Germline V gene data show CDR1 as SEHNR and CDR2 as FQNEAQ (reference sequence).

The gene calls are TRBV5-1 and TRBJ1-2, with 7 bases matching TRBD1. The germline CDR1 and CDR2 sequences are SGHRS and YFSETQ. This CDR3 spans 15 amino acids. The V and J ends lost 1 base and 3 bases, in that order; junction bases with no gene match: 6. The CDR3 sequence: CASSLSVRGYYGYTF. CDR3 DNA: TGCGCCAGCAGCTTGAGCGTCAGGGGGTACTATGGCTACACCTTC.

A remark on this clone: The identical CDR3 is also encoded by other nucleotide sequences in the sample. V gene TRBV4-1 combines with J gene TRBJ1-2, with a tentative D call TRBD1 (6 bases). The CDR3 runs to 15 residues. Trimming removed 0 bases from V and 3 bases from J, with 11 bases in between. Per the germline V gene, CDR1 is MGHRA and CDR2 is YSYEKL. CDR3 nucleotides: TGCGCCAGCAGCCAAGATCGGGGGGCGGACTATGGCTACACCTTC. Its translation is CASSQDRGADYGYTF.

The CDR3 DNA reads as TGCGCCAGCAGCCACGCAGGGGTTTTGTCTAATGAAAAACTGTTTTTT. This sequence encodes CASSHAGVLSNEKLFF. The chain joins TRBV4-3 to TRBJ1-4, with TRBD1 as a possible D gene (6 bases). Trimming left V 3 bases short and J 3 bases short, with 14 bases between. CDR1 and CDR2 (germline): LGHNA, YSLEER. The CDR3 is 16 residues long.

The chain is built from TRBV7-8 and TRBJ1-2; tentative D call: TRBD1 (5 bases). The CDR3 has 19 amino acids. The germline CDR1 and CDR2 sequences are SGHVS and FQNEAQ. V lost 3 bases, J lost 3 bases, and 26 bases lay in between. The CDR3 spells CASSLGRAAGAPRDYGYTF. CDR3 coding DNA: TGTGCCAGCAGCTTGGGGAGGGCCGCCGGGGCGCCCCGGGACTATGGCTACACCTTC.

The rearrangement links TRBV14 to TRBJ2-1; possibly TRBD2 for D (5 bases). CDR3 length: 15 amino acids. V was pared by 2 bases and J by 6 bases, with 14 bases between. The germline V gene encodes CDR1 SGHDN and CDR2 FVKESK. The CDR3 region has the DNA TGTGCCAGCAGCCAATTCACGGGTCGGGGCAATGAGCAGTTCTTC. Translated, it gives CASSQFTGRGNEQFF.

The CDR3 spells CASRRTVSSYEQYF. The CDR3 DNA follows: TGTGCCAGCAGGCGGACAGTGAGCTCCTACGAGCAGTACTTC. The chain couples TRBV6-6 to TRBJ2-7; D might be TRBD1 (6 bases). Trimming removed 6 bases from V and 0 bases from J, with 12 bases in between. The CDR3 has 14 amino acids. Germline CDR1 MNHNY, CDR2 SVGAGI (reference sequence).

V is TRBV6-5 and J is TRBJ2-2; 7 nucleotides match TRBD1. This CDR3 is 14 amino acids long. The V gene end was trimmed by 7 bases and the J gene end by 5 bases; junction bases not matched to a gene: 7. CDR1 is MNHEY, CDR2 SVGAGI, per germline. The CDR3 region has the DNA TGTGCCAGCATCCACAGGGGCCAAACCGGGGAGCTGTTTTTT. It translates to CASIHRGQTGELFF.

This clone was counted once. CDR3 DNA sequence: TGTGCCAGTAGTATCACCCCAAACAGGGACATTCAGTACTTC. This codes for CASSITPNRDIQYF. The gene calls are TRBV19 and TRBJ2-4, with a tentative D call TRBD1 (6 bases). Germline CDR1 reads LNHDA; CDR2 reads SQIVND (reference sequence). V dropped 3 bases and J dropped 8 bases, with 14 bases sitting between them. This CDR3 is 14 amino acids long.

The V call is TRBV2, the J call TRBJ2-2; 8 nucleotides align to TRBD1. The CDR3 runs 16 residues. Trimming removed 2 bases from V and 3 bases from J; junction bases left unmatched: 5. In germline, CDR1 is SNHLY, CDR2 FYNNEI. The CDR3: CASSERAGGYTGELFF. CDR3 nucleotides: TGTGCCAGCAGTGAAAGAGCAGGGGGCTACACCGGGGAGCTGTTTTTT.

The chain couples TRBV25-1 to TRBJ1-2; TRBD1 aligns across 9 bases. J lost 8 bases, V lost 4 bases, and 8 bases had no gene match. The CDR3 extends over 14 amino acids. In germline, CDR1 is MGHDK, CDR2 SYGVNS. This CDR3 is CASSVTGGLLGYTF. The CDR3 region has the DNA TGTGCCAGCAGTGTCACAGGGGGCCTATTGGGCTACACCTTC.

This chain connects TRBV6-5 to TRBJ1-1; D is perhaps TRBD1 (6 bases). CDR1 is MNHEY, CDR2 SVGAGI, per germline. The V end lost 5 bases, the J end lost 5 bases, and 15 bases lay between the germline ends. This CDR3 is 14 amino acids long. The CDR3 nucleotides read TGTGCCAGCAGTCCCCGGGGGGCTCGGACTGAAGCTTTCTTT. Its protein is CASSPRGARTEAFF.

The chain joins TRBV28 to TRBJ2-7; TRBD1 matches at 7 bases. The CDR3 has 14 amino acids. J gave up 3 bases and V 4 bases, and 6 bases lay outside the gene matches. Germline V gives CDR1 MDHEN, CDR2 SYDVKM. In DNA form, the CDR3 reads TGTGCCAGCAGTTCTTCCGGGACAGACTACGAGCAGTACTTC. Residues: CASSSSGTDYEQYF. Combining the CDR3 with reference TRBV28 and TRBJ2-7 gives the whole variable domain DVKVTQSSRYLVKRTGEKVFLECVQDMDHENMFWYRQDPGLGLRLIYFSYDVKMKEKGDIPEGYSVSREKKERFSLILESASTNQTSMYLCASSSSGTDYEQYFGPGTRLTVT.

With regard to this clone: Other DNA sequences in the same sample also yield this CDR3. The chain combines TRBV29-1 with TRBJ2-5, with TRBD1 matching 11 bases. J gave up 5 bases and V 6 bases, and 2 bases lay outside the gene matches. The length of the CDR3 is 12 residues. The germline gives CDR1 SQVTM, CDR2 ANQGSEA. This chain's CDR3 is CSVDRGRETQYF. The CDR3 nucleotides are TGCAGCGTGGACAGGGGGCGCGAGACCCAGTACTTC.

Concerning this clone: Different DNA sequences within this sample yield the same CDR3. This chain connects TRBV11-2 to TRBJ1-1; tentative D call: TRBD1 (5 bases). The CDR3 runs to 14 residues. Trimming removed 2 bases from V and 2 bases from J, with 9 bases in between. Germline loops: CDR1 SGHAT, CDR2 FQNNGV. The CDR3 DNA sequence: TGTGCCAGCAGCTTAAGTAGGGGAAACACTGAAGCTTTCTTT. Protein sequence: CASSLSRGNTEAFF.

J is TRBJ1-2 and V is TRBV7-8; 8 nucleotides line up with TRBD1. CDR3 length: 14 residues. Germline assignment: CDR1 SGHVS and CDR2 FQNEAQ. The V and J ends lost 1 base and 5 bases, in that order; junction bases with no gene match: 3. CDR3 region: CASSLGDRSYGYTF. CDR3 nucleotides: TGTGCCAGCAGCTTAGGGGACAGGTCATATGGCTACACCTTC.

The chain uses TRBV28 and TRBJ2-5, with D perhaps TRBD1 (7 bases). Trimming stripped 6 bases from V and 7 bases from J, with 30 bases between. Germline V gene sequence: CDR1 MDHEN, CDR2 SYDVKM. The CDR3 consists of 18 residues. CDR3 nucleotides: TGTGCCAGCAGCCCTTCCCGGGACAGTCCCCCTTATAGCGGGACCCAGTACTTC. Protein sequence: CASSPSRDSPPYSGTQYF. The whole variable domain, filled in from reference TRBV28 and TRBJ2-5, reads DVKVTQSSRYLVKRTGEKVFLECVQDMDHENMFWYRQDPGLGLRLIYFSYDVKMKEKGDIPEGYSVSREKKERFSLILESASTNQTSMYLCASSPSRDSPPYSGTQYFGPGTRLLVL.

This clone was seen ten or more times. The V call is TRBV5-5, the J call TRBJ2-3; D is undetermined. CDR3 length equals 14 residues. The V end lost 1 base, the J end lost 0 bases, and 6 bases lay between the germline ends. Germline CDR1 reads SGHKS; CDR2 reads YYEKEE (reference sequence). In DNA form, the CDR3 reads TGTGCCAGCAGCTTGCTACGGAGCACAGATACGCAGTATTTT. Encoded protein: CASSLLRSTDTQYF.

This chain joins TRBV6-1 and TRBJ2-5; tentative D call: TRBD1 (6 bases). Trimming left V 2 bases short and J 3 bases short, with 7 bases between. CDR1 is MNHNS, CDR2 SASEGT, per germline. The CDR3 has 13 amino acids. The CDR3 DNA sequence: TGTGCCAGCAGTGAAACAGGGAAAGAGACCCAGTACTTC. It is translated as CASSETGKETQYF.

J is TRBJ1-2 and V is TRBV9; D remains ambiguous. Deletions cut 0 bases from V and 5 bases from J, with 23 bases between. Per germline, CDR1 SGDLS and CDR2 YYNGEE. The CDR3 length is 18 residues. The CDR3 region is CASSVAPGTAGTLYGYTF. Here the CDR3 DNA reads TGTGCCAGCAGCGTAGCTCCAGGAACGGCGGGAACCTTATATGGCTACACCTTC.

This chain links TRBV11-2 with TRBJ2-1; 9 nucleotides agree with TRBD2. The ends lost 8 bases at V and 4 bases at J; junction bases unmatched: 6. The CDR3 covers 14 residues. Germline V gene sequence: CDR1 SGHAT, CDR2 FQNNGV. This CDR3 is CASCEAGGYNEQFF. As DNA, the CDR3 is TGTGCCAGCTGTGAAGCGGGGGGTTACAATGAGCAGTTCTTC.

V and J are TRBV5-1 and TRBJ2-3, with 8 bases fitting TRBD2. With V trimmed by 5 bases and J by 1 base, 6 bases remained unmatched. The CDR3 contains 15 residues. Germline V CDR1 and CDR2: SGHRS, YFSETQ. The DNA for the CDR3 is TGCGCCAGCAGATCGAGTAGCGGGGGCACAGATACGCAGTATTTT. Its protein is CASRSSSGGTDTQYF.

The chain combines TRBV21-1 with TRBJ1-2. TRBV21-1 is recorded as a pseudogene. There are 14 residues in the CDR3. This chain's CDR3 is CASSKVEGHYGYTF. The CDR3 coding sequence is TGTGCCAGCAGCAAAGTTGAGGGCCACTATGGCTACACCTTC.

The chain couples TRBV7-9 to TRBJ2-5; D possibly corresponds to TRBD1 (5 bases). Germline lookup yields CDR1 SEHNR and CDR2 FQNEAQ (reference sequence). The V end was cut by 1 base, the J end by 4 bases, with 7 bases between. This CDR3 has 13 amino acids. The CDR3 DNA reads TGTGCCAGCAGCTTAGTAGGGGCAGAGACCCAGTACTTC. Protein sequence: CASSLVGAETQYF. The full variable domain, rest sourced from reference TRBV7-9 and TRBJ2-5, is DTGVSQNPRHKITKRGQNVTFRCDPISEHNRLYWYRQTLGQGPEFLTYFQNEAQLEKSRLLSDRFSAERPKGSFSTLEIQRTEQGDSAMYLCASSLVGAETQYFGPGTRLLVL.

V gene TRBV7-6 combines with J gene TRBJ2-3, with 11 bases matching TRBD2. The CDR3 is 16 amino acids. Germline CDR1 reads SGHVS; CDR2 reads FNYEAQ. Trimming took 5 bases from V and 0 from J; bases not matched to a gene: 4. The CDR3 region has the DNA TGTGCCAGCAGCAAGGGACTAGCGGCTAGCACAGATACGCAGTATTTT. Amino acid sequence: CASSKGLAASTDTQYF. Variable domain in full (rest from reference TRBV7-6 and TRBJ2-3): GAGVSQSPRYKVTKRGQDVALRCDPISGHVSLYWYRQALGQGPEFLTYFNYEAQQDKSGLPNDRFSAERPEGSISTLTIQRTEQRDSAMYRCASSKGLAASTDTQYFGPGTRLTVL.